These 2 T cell receptor beta chains share one sample of origin, sequenced in a study of cytotoxic CD8 clonotypes in ibrutinib-treated CLL. Sequencing was performed with immunoSEQ multiplex PCR; in TCRdb, only in-frame clones are kept and a portion is missing. The profile shows 150,000 or so clones, more than 70% of them singletons. This specimen was PBMCs, taken after 36 months of ibrutinib treatment. The receptors derive from a human donor with chronic lymphocytic leukemia.

The genes are TRBV12-5 and TRBJ2-2; D is uncertain. Germline CDR1 reads LGHNT; CDR2 reads FRNRAP. V was cut by 6 bases and J by 5 bases, with 10 bases left in between. This CDR3 is built from 13 residues. CDR3 bases: TGTGCTAGTGGACTTAGCCGGACCGGGGAGCTGTTTTTT. This codes for CASGLSRTGELFF.

Written as DNA, the CDR3 is TGTGCCAGTAGTATTCCAGAGACAGGGTCGACTTTCTTT. Translation gives CASSIPETGSTFF. V is TRBV19 and J is TRBJ1-1, with 7 bases fitting TRBD1. CDR1 is LNHDA, CDR2 SQIVND, per germline (reference sequence). The CDR3 is 13 residues long. J was trimmed by 12 bases and V by 3 bases; bases with no gene match: 10.